Following are 27 T cell receptor beta chains from one sample sequenced in a study of control samples from healthy donors and cancer patients. Clones were read by immunoSEQ multiplex PCR, and TCRdb kept only the in-frame ones, dropping some. The sample yields almost 85,000 clones, about 79% seen once. Material for sequencing was PBMCs. The receptors were gathered from a man in his 60s with head and neck cancer.

The chain combines TRBV5-1 with TRBJ2-3, with 13 nucleotides matching TRBD2. The CDR3 has 17 residues. In germline, CDR1 is SGHRS, CDR2 YFSETQ. The V and J ends lost 4 bases and 4 bases, in that order; junction bases with no gene match: 9. The chain's CDR3 is CASSGGLAGVVADTQYF. As DNA, the CDR3 is TGCGCCAGCAGCGGCGGACTAGCGGGAGTTGTCGCAGATACGCAGTATTTT.

The V gene is TRBV10-3, the J gene TRBJ2-7; possibly TRBD1 for D (7 bases). Germline CDR1 reads ENHRY; CDR2 reads SYGVKD. CDR3 length: 13 amino acids. V dropped 8 bases and J dropped 2 bases, with 13 bases sitting between them. The CDR3 DNA is TGTGCCATCTTCTCAGGGGGGACCTACGAGCAGTACTTC. Its translation is CAIFSGGTYEQYF.

This rearrangement joins TRBV11-3 to TRBJ2-1, with 8 bases identical to TRBD2. The CDR3 totals 15 residues. Germline loops: CDR1 SGHNT, CDR2 YENEEA. The junction had 7 bases not matched to a gene; V was cut back by 1 base and J by 8 bases. The CDR3 loop is CASSLGAGGSYEQFF. The CDR3 DNA reads TGTGCCAGCAGCTTAGGGGCGGGAGGTTCCTATGAGCAGTTCTTC.

The J gene is TRBJ2-3, the V gene TRBV2, with TRBD2 matching over 8 bases. The germline V gene has CDR1 SNHLY and CDR2 FYNNEI. The V segment lost 11 bases and the J segment 2 bases; nucleotides outside the gene matches: 12. CDR3 length: 15 residues. The CDR3 coding sequence is TGTGCCTCTAACGGGCTAGCGGGCAACACAGATACGCAGTATTTT. Residues: CASNGLAGNTDTQYF. The variable domain in full, with the rest retrieved from reference TRBV2 and TRBJ2-3, is EPEVTQTPSHQVTQMGQEVILRCVPISNHLYFYWYRQILGQKVEFLVSFYNNEISEKSEIFDDQFSVERPDGSNFTLKIRSTKLEDSAMYFCASNGLAGNTDTQYFGPGTRLTVL.

This clone has only one observation. J is TRBJ2-6 and V is TRBV19, with TRBD1 matching over 8 bases. V lost 2 bases to trimming and J lost 4 bases; unmatched junction nucleotides: 16. CDR3 length: 20 amino acids. Germline CDR1 is LNHDA and CDR2 is SQIVND (reference sequence). CDR3 DNA: TGTGCCAGTAGTATAATACGAGGACAGGGAAGATCGACGGGGGCCAACGTCCTGACTTTC. Amino acid sequence: CASSIIRGQGRSTGANVLTF.

This clone occurred a few times. The chain joins TRBV11-2 to TRBJ2-1, with 12 bases matching TRBD2. This CDR3 contains 18 residues. Germline V gene sequence: CDR1 SGHAT, CDR2 FQNNGV. The J segment lost 6 bases and the V segment lost 0 bases, leaving 9 bases of the junction unmatched. Written as DNA, the CDR3 is TGTGCCAGCAGCTTAGACGCCCTGGGGACTAGCGGGCTCAATGAGCAGTTCTTC. Its translation is CASSLDALGTSGLNEQFF.

This chain links TRBV3-1 (or the pseudogene TRBV3-2) with TRBJ2-1; tentative D call: TRBD1 (5 bases). The CDR3 has 14 amino acids. V gave up 3 bases and J gave up 9 bases, with 15 bases separating them. The germline gives CDR1 LGHDT, CDR2 YNNKEL (reference sequence). Here the CDR3 reads CASSHNLWGREQFF. The CDR3 bases are TGTGCCAGCAGCCACAACCTCTGGGGCCGTGAGCAGTTCTTC.

The chain couples TRBV2 to TRBJ2-2, with D possibly TRBD1 on 6 matching bases. V lost 8 bases to trimming and J lost 7 bases, with 14 bases between them. The CDR3 sequence is 13 residues long. The germline V gene has CDR1 SNHLY and CDR2 FYNNEI. CDR3 sequence: CASRTARGGELFF. The CDR3 DNA is TGTGCCAGCCGGACAGCCCGAGGCGGGGAGCTGTTTTTT.

This clone was found many times. This chain joins TRBV10-3 and TRBJ2-1; D call uncertain. CDR3 length equals 12 residues. V was trimmed by 2 bases and J by 5 bases, leaving 4 bases between them. The germline gives CDR1 ENHRY, CDR2 SYGVKD. CDR3: CAISELNNEQFF. The CDR3, as DNA: TGTGCCATCAGTGAGCTCAACAATGAGCAGTTCTTC.

The chain uses TRBV28 and TRBJ2-3, with 14 bases fitting TRBD2. This CDR3 is 17 amino acids long. J was trimmed by 4 bases and V by 5 bases; bases with no gene match: 8. The V gene's germline CDR1 is MDHEN and CDR2 SYDVKM. Written as DNA, the CDR3 is TGTGCCAGCAGTCTTCCGGGACTAGCGGGAGCGGCAGATACGCAGTATTTT. Its translation: CASSLPGLAGAADTQYF.

This clone was observed once. The chain combines TRBV5-1 with TRBJ2-7, with 16 bases identical to TRBD2. In germline, CDR1 is SGHRS, CDR2 YFSETQ. This CDR3 contains 18 residues. J gave up 5 bases and V 0 bases, and 8 bases lay outside the gene matches. CDR3 sequence: CASSLVGLAGGGGHEQYF. CDR3 coding DNA: TGCGCCAGCAGCTTGGTGGGACTAGCGGGAGGGGGGGGGCACGAGCAGTACTTC.

The chain links TRBV3-1 (or the pseudogene TRBV3-2) to TRBJ1-2; D remains ambiguous. Germline CDR1 LGHDT, CDR2 YNNKEL (reference sequence). CDR3 length: 12 amino acids. Trimming cost V 1 base and J 8 bases, with 8 bases left between them. The CDR3 is CASSQVGSGYTF. The DNA of the CDR3 is TGTGCCAGCAGCCAAGTCGGGAGCGGCTACACCTTC.

V is TRBV7-6 and J is TRBJ2-1; 11 positions match TRBD2. Germline assignment: CDR1 SGHVS and CDR2 FNYEAQ. The J segment lost 1 base and the V segment lost 5 bases, leaving 7 bases of the junction unmatched. The CDR3 is 17 residues long. The CDR3 coding sequence is TGTGCCAGCAGCCCCTTGACTAGCGGGGCTTCCTACAATGAGCAGTTCTTC. It codes for CASSPLTSGASYNEQFF. The whole variable domain, filled in from reference TRBV7-6 and TRBJ2-1, reads GAGVSQSPRYKVTKRGQDVALRCDPISGHVSLYWYRQALGQGPEFLTYFNYEAQQDKSGLPNDRFSAERPEGSISTLTIQRTEQRDSAMYRCASSPLTSGASYNEQFFGPGTRLTVL.

This rearrangement joins TRBV6-5 to TRBJ2-7; TRBD2 matches 12 bases. The V and J ends lost 5 bases and 0 bases, in that order; junction bases with no gene match: 2. The germline gives CDR1 MNHEY, CDR2 SVGAGI. CDR3 length: 15 residues. In nucleotides, the CDR3 is TGTGCCAGCAGTACGACTAGCGGGAGCTCCTACGAGCAGTACTTC. Encoded protein: CASSTTSGSSYEQYF.

V is TRBV28 and J is TRBJ2-5; 7 bases map to TRBD1. The length of the CDR3 is 13 residues. CDR1 and CDR2 from the germline V gene are MDHEN and SYDVKM. The trim removed 6 bases at V and 5 bases at J, leaving 6 bases unmatched. The CDR3 here is CASRTGRLETQYF. CDR3 nucleotide sequence: TGTGCCAGCAGGACAGGGCGGTTGGAGACCCAGTACTTC.

The genes are TRBV14 and TRBJ2-1, with 7 bases fitting TRBD2. V lost 4 bases and J lost 9; bases outside the gene matches: 9. This CDR3 region has 14 residues. The germline V gene encodes CDR1 SGHDN and CDR2 FVKESK. CDR3 in amino acids: CASSPRLAATEQFF. CDR3 nucleotides: TGTGCCAGCAGCCCGCGACTAGCTGCTACTGAGCAGTTCTTC.

The sample holds one count of this clone. This chain joins TRBV18 and TRBJ1-2, with D maybe TRBD1 (5 bases). Germline assignment: CDR1 KGHSH and CDR2 LQKENI. V was shortened by 1 base and J by 1 base, with 10 bases between the two germline ends. The CDR3 sequence is 15 residues long. The CDR3 sequence is CASSPRGTDNYGYTF. CDR3 sequence (DNA): TGTGCCAGCTCACCACGTGGGACGGATAACTATGGCTACACCTTC.

The chain links TRBV11-2 to TRBJ2-1; D is uncertain. The CDR3 length is 16 residues. The germline gives CDR1 SGHAT, CDR2 FQNNGV. V gave up 5 bases and J gave up 2 bases, with 16 bases separating them. DNA for the CDR3: TGTGCCAGCAGCCACCGGCACGGTGGTACCTACAATGAGCAGTTCTTC. Amino acids: CASSHRHGGTYNEQFF.

The chain joins TRBV12-3 or TRBV12-4 to TRBJ1-1, with D hard to call. The CDR3 runs 12 residues. Trimming cost V 7 bases and J 11 bases, with 17 bases left between them. CDR3 loop: CASTHGNGWAFF. The CDR3 DNA reads TGTGCCAGCACCCACGGGAATGGATGGGCTTTCTTT.

A word on this clone: The junction differs from germline at one of its ends, possibly a read error. This chain links TRBV6-5 with TRBJ1-1, with D possibly TRBD1 on 5 matching bases. The CDR3 contains 13 residues. In germline, CDR1 is MNHEY, CDR2 SVGAGI. The CDR3 region has the DNA TGTACCAGCAGAAAGGAAGGGGACACTGAAGCTTTCTTT. Its protein is CTSRKEGDTEAFF.

The V gene is TRBV30, the J gene TRBJ1-1; D perhaps matches TRBD1 (5 bases). The CDR3 runs 14 residues. Germline-derived CDR1 and CDR2 are GTSNPN and SVGIG (reference sequence). V was clipped by 4 bases and J by 3 bases, with 15 bases between them. CDR3 in DNA: TGTGCCTGGAATCGCGGGGCCCTGGACACTGAAGCTTTCTTT. Its protein is CAWNRGALDTEAFF.

V and J are TRBV7-9 and TRBJ2-1; TRBD2 matches at 8 bases. This CDR3 spans 16 amino acids. Germline V gene data show CDR1 as SEHNR and CDR2 as FQNEAQ (reference sequence). With 2 bases clipped from V and 8 bases from J, the junction kept 11 bases outside the gene matches. CDR3 nucleotides: TGTGCCAGCAGCTTACCTAGCGGGCCTTTGATCTATGAGCAGTTCTTC. It specifies CASSLPSGPLIYEQFF. The complete variable domain, with remaining parts taken from reference TRBV7-9 and TRBJ2-1, reads DTGVSQNPRHKITKRGQNVTFRCDPISEHNRLYWYRQTLGQGPEFLTYFQNEAQLEKSRLLSDRFSAERPKGSFSTLEIQRTEQGDSAMYLCASSLPSGPLIYEQFFGPGTRLTVL.

The chain is built from TRBV5-4 and TRBJ1-2; tentatively, D is TRBD1 (5 bases). Germline V gives CDR1 SGHNT, CDR2 YYREEE (reference sequence). This CDR3 has 15 residues. V was trimmed by 0 bases and J by 3 bases, leaving 12 bases between them. Written as DNA, the CDR3 is TGTGCCAGCAGCTTGGTTTCAGGGTATCACTATGGCTACACCTTC. Its protein product is CASSLVSGYHYGYTF.

The chain is built from TRBV5-1 and TRBJ1-6, with TRBD1 matching over 7 bases. Germline V gene lookup returns CDR1 SGHRS and CDR2 YFSETQ. The J segment lost 9 bases and the V segment lost 0 bases, leaving 3 bases of the junction unmatched. This CDR3 has 14 residues. CDR3 nucleotides: TGCGCCAGCAGCTTGGTACAGGGGCGTTCACCCCTCCACTTT. It specifies CASSLVQGRSPLHF.

This clone has a single count. The rearrangement links TRBV5-4 to TRBJ2-3; TRBD2 agrees at 10 bases. Germline assignment: CDR1 SGHNT and CDR2 YYREEE (reference sequence). The J segment lost 2 bases and the V segment lost 6 bases, leaving 15 bases of the junction unmatched. The CDR3 has 18 residues. The chain's CDR3 is CASTRGAGGPGYTDTQYF. As DNA, the CDR3 is TGTGCCAGCACCCGAGGAGCGGGAGGGCCCGGGTACACAGATACGCAGTATTTT.

The gene calls are TRBV3-1 (or the pseudogene TRBV3-2) and TRBJ1-1; D unclear. The V gene's germline CDR1 is LGHDT and CDR2 YNNKEL (reference sequence). The V and J ends lost 2 bases and 4 bases respectively, with 11 bases between them. The CDR3 consists of 14 residues. In nucleotides, the CDR3 is TGTGCCAGCAGCCAAACCACGGGAGGCACTGAAGCTTTCTTT. Translating it yields CASSQTTGGTEAFF.

The J gene is TRBJ1-1, the V gene TRBV19; 8 positions agree with TRBD1. The CDR3 runs to 12 residues. Germline trimming cut 7 bases from V and 6 bases from J; bases unmatched to any gene: 4. In germline, CDR1 is LNHDA, CDR2 SQIVND (reference sequence). CDR3 sequence reads: CASKTGGAEAFF. In nucleotides, the CDR3 is TGTGCCAGTAAAACAGGGGGGGCTGAAGCTTTCTTT.